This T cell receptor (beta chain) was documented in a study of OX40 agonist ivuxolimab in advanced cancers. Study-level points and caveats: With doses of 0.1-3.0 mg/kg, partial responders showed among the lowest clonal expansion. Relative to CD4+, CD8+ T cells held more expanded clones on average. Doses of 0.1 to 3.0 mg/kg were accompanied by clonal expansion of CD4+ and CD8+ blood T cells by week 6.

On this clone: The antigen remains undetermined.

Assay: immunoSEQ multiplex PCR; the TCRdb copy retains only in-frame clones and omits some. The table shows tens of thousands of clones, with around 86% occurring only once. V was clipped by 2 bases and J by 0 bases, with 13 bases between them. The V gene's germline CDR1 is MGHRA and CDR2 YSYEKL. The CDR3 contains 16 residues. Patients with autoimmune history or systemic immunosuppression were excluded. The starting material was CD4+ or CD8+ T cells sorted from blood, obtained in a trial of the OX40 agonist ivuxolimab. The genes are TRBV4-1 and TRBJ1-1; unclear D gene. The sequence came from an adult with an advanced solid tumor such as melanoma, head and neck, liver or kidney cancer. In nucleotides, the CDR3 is TGCGCCAGCAGCCAACGGACGTCAGCTATGAACACTGAAGCTTTCTTT. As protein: CASSQRTSAMNTEAFF.